This paragraph covers one T cell receptor beta chain sequence. V lost 6 bases to trimming and J lost 2 bases, with 10 bases between them. The germline gives CDR1 MNHEY, CDR2 SVGAGI. The CDR3 contains 13 residues. The data stem from a study of CD8 T cells in Susac syndrome. CD8+ and CD4+ blood T cells underwent TCR beta sequencing. It was treatment-naive patients with stable or active relapsing-remitting disease who made up the multiple sclerosis controls. Roughly 0.45 to 1 ug RNA was reverse transcribed with random hexamers. Coverage of TCR beta CDR3 amplification by immunoSEQ multiplex PCR extended to 54 Vbeta and 13 Jbeta. One entry per CDR3 protein results from TCRdb running MiXCR on the immunoSEQ multiplex PCR reads. The repertoire holds hundreds of thousands of distinct CDR3 sequences, with 65% to 90% as singletons.

This receptor was obtained from a human donor with multiple sclerosis. The specimen sequenced was CD8+ T cells from PBMCs. The rearrangement uses TRBV6-5 and TRBJ1-1, with D unresolved. CDR3 protein: CASRDHSNTEAFF. The CDR3, as DNA: TGTGCCAGCAGGGACCACTCCAACACTGAAGCTTTCTTT.